Below, one T cell receptor beta chain is given with its context. The data were taken from a study of blood T cell repertoires in COVID-19. As for the study in general: Spain, Italy and the United States supplied samples that represented acute and convalescent COVID-19. PBMCs, B-cell-depleted T cells, or T cells provided the cDNA or gDNA that made up the material.

Source study methods: Amplification of reference gene primers provided the estimated nucleated cell counts. Measured with immunoSEQ multiplex PCR; TCRdb has only the in-frame clones, and not every one. V and J calls and clone size are those listed in that table; D and trimming were worked out from the DNA. The table lists 300,000 to 350,000 clones, 75% to 90% of them singletons. Enrolment of Seattle patients took place during active infection, and they were followed longitudinally. CDR1 is MNHEY and CDR2 is SMNVEV in the germline V gene (reference sequence). V was trimmed by 6 bases and J by 5 bases, leaving 23 bases between them. The CDR3 is made up of 17 amino acids.

The V and J genes are TRBV27 and TRBJ2-1; D may be TRBD2 (6 bases). The sequence came from a woman aged 25-40 years with COVID-19, enrolled during active disease. Sequenced: peripheral blood. CDR3 nucleotide sequence: TGTGCCAGCAGCCCCCTAACTAGCTACGCGTCGGACAATGAGCAGTTCTTC. As protein: CASSPLTSYASDNEQFF.